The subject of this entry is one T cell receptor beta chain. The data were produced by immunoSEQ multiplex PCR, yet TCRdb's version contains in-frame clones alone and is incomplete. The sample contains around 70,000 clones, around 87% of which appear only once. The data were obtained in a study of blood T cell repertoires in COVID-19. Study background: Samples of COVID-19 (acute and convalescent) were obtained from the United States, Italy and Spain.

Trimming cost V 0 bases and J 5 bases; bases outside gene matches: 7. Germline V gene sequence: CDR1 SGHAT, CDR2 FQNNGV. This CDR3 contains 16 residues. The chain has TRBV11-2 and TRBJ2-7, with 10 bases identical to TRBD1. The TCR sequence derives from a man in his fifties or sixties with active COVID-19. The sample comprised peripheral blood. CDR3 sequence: CASSLDLTGGLHEQYF. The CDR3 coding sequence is TGTGCCAGCAGCTTAGACTTGACAGGGGGCCTCCACGAGCAGTACTTC.